A single sample is the source of the 25 T cell receptor beta chains below, sequenced in a study of blood T cell repertoires in COVID-19. The assay was immunoSEQ multiplex PCR, and TCRdb's table has in-frame clones only and misses some. Of over 100,000 clones in the sample, roughly 83% were seen once. Sequenced: peripheral blood. Source of these receptors: a woman in her 70s with acute or convalescent COVID-19.

V and J are TRBV7-3 and TRBJ2-1; D is possibly TRBD2 (5 bases). CDR1 is SGHTA, CDR2 FQGTGA, per germline. The V end lost 4 bases, the J end lost 3 bases, and 19 bases lay between the germline ends. The CDR3 is 17 residues long. CDR3 nucleotide sequence: TGTGCCAGCAGCTATCCTGGACTCGTCGAAATCTACAATGAGCAGTTCTTC. Amino acid sequence: CASSYPGLVEIYNEQFF.

The chain combines TRBV5-5 with TRBJ2-3; unclear D gene. Trimming took 4 bases from V and 0 from J, leaving 12 bases between them. Germline CDR1 SGHKS, CDR2 YYEKEE (reference sequence). The CDR3 totals 15 residues. CDR3 nucleotides: TGTGCCAGCAGCGAGAGTCAGACTAGCACAGATACGCAGTATTTT. Translated, it gives CASSESQTSTDTQYF.

As concerns this clone: Other DNA sequences in this specimen translate into the identical CDR3. The rearrangement links TRBV3-1 (or the pseudogene TRBV3-2) to TRBJ2-3; maybe TRBD2 (6 bases). V lost 3 bases to trimming and J lost 2 bases, with 9 bases between them. The germline V gene encodes CDR1 LGHDT and CDR2 YNNKEL (reference sequence). CDR3 length: 14 residues. The CDR3 region has the DNA TGTGCCAGCAGCCAGGGACTGTCCACAGATACGCAGTATTTT. Translation: CASSQGLSTDTQYF.

The chain uses TRBV11-2 and TRBJ2-5; no firm D call. V dropped 3 bases and J dropped 4 bases, with 9 bases sitting between them. The germline V gene has CDR1 SGHAT and CDR2 FQNNGV. There are 13 residues in the CDR3. The CDR3 region is CASSFTTGETQYF. The CDR3, as DNA: TGTGCCAGCAGCTTCACCACGGGAGAGACCCAGTACTTC.

This chain uses TRBV5-6 with TRBJ1-5; 8 bases agree with TRBD1. The CDR3 is 15 residues long. J was trimmed by 3 bases and V by 0 bases; bases with no gene match: 2. Germline V gene data show CDR1 as SGHDT and CDR2 as YYEEEE. The CDR3 here is CASSLAGGNNQPQHF. The CDR3 nucleotides read TGTGCCAGCAGCTTGGCAGGGGGCAACAATCAGCCCCAGCATTTT.

The CDR3 DNA sequence: TGTGCCAGTAGGCGAATTAGCGAGGTTCCTTCACCCCTCCACTTT. Encoded protein: CASRRISEVPSPLHF. The V call is TRBV19, the J call TRBJ1-6; unclear D gene. The CDR3 length is 15 residues. CDR1 and CDR2 from the germline V gene are LNHDA and SQIVND (reference sequence). Trimming took 6 bases from V and 9 from J, leaving 18 bases between them.

This chain links TRBV5-8 with TRBJ1-5, with TRBD1 matching 7 bases. The germline V gene encodes CDR1 SGHTS and CDR2 YDEGEE. The CDR3 has 15 residues. Germline trimming cut 5 bases from V and 4 bases from J; bases unmatched to any gene: 9. CDR3 protein: CASRDRDRPNQPQHF. CDR3 bases: TGTGCCAGCAGGGACCGGGACAGACCGAATCAGCCCCAGCATTTT.

This clone was recorded a few times. V gene TRBV3-1 (or the pseudogene TRBV3-2) combines with J gene TRBJ2-7; D is possibly TRBD2 (6 bases). Germline CDR1 is LGHDT and CDR2 is YNNKEL (reference sequence). Trimming shortened V by 0 bases and J by 5 bases, and 20 bases separated the two germline ends. The CDR3 runs to 17 residues. The CDR3 here is CASSQDGDERARNEQYF. For the CDR3, the DNA is TGTGCCAGCAGCCAAGATGGGGACGAGCGGGCACGAAACGAGCAGTACTTC.

The J gene is TRBJ2-7, the V gene TRBV5-1; 8 bases map to TRBD2. This CDR3 has 15 amino acids. Trimming removed 2 bases from V and 2 bases from J; junction bases left unmatched: 6. Germline-derived CDR1 and CDR2 are SGHRS and YFSETQ. The CDR3 spells CASSLNAGGTYEQYF. In DNA form, the CDR3 reads TGCGCCAGCAGCTTAAACGCGGGGGGTACCTACGAGCAGTACTTC.

The chain couples TRBV6-4 to TRBJ1-2, with TRBD1 matching over 9 bases. Germline V CDR1 and CDR2: MRHNA, SNTAGT. The CDR3 has 16 amino acids. V lost 11 bases to trimming and J lost 0 bases; unmatched junction nucleotides: 13. The CDR3 sequence: CAFRDRDTLANYGYTF. The CDR3 DNA follows: TGTGCCTTCCGGGACAGGGATACCTTAGCTAACTATGGCTACACCTTC.

The rearrangement joins TRBV6-5 to TRBJ2-2; a possible D gene is TRBD1 (6 bases). Trimming pared 4 bases from V and 2 bases from J, leaving 8 bases between. This CDR3 spans 14 amino acids. Germline V gene lookup returns CDR1 MNHEY and CDR2 SVGAGI. The CDR3 loop reads CASSWTENTGELFF. DNA for the CDR3: TGTGCCAGCAGTTGGACAGAAAACACCGGGGAGCTGTTTTTT.

The chain has TRBV28 and TRBJ2-1; TRBD2 is a possible D gene (6 bases). There are 14 residues in the CDR3. Germline CDR1 and CDR2: MDHEN and SYDVKM. The V gene lost 8 bases and the J gene lost 7 bases, with 18 bases spanning the gap. The CDR3: CASVGGLPKNEQFF. As DNA, the CDR3 is TGTGCCAGCGTGGGGGGACTCCCTAAGAATGAGCAGTTCTTC.

The chain couples TRBV19 to TRBJ1-5, with TRBD1 identical over 7 bases. Trimming cost V 5 bases and J 8 bases; bases outside gene matches: 12. The CDR3 has 15 amino acids. CDR1 and CDR2 (germline): LNHDA, SQIVND (reference sequence). The CDR3 DNA sequence: TGTGCCAGTAGTCTGGGACAGTCGGGCGTCGAGCCCCAGCATTTT. Its translation is CASSLGQSGVEPQHF.

This chain joins TRBV6-5 and TRBJ2-5; TRBD1 is a possible D gene (5 bases). The CDR3 spans 13 residues. Trimming cost V 6 bases and J 5 bases, with 13 bases left between them. Germline lookup yields CDR1 MNHEY and CDR2 SVGAGI. Written as DNA, the CDR3 is TGTGCCAGCAGACCCCAGGGCCATGAGACCCAGTACTTC. Protein product: CASRPQGHETQYF.

About this clone itself: This same CDR3 is encoded by further DNA sequences in the sample. V is TRBV18 and J is TRBJ1-1, with D possibly being TRBD1 (5 bases). Per the germline V gene, CDR1 is KGHSH and CDR2 is LQKENI. The CDR3 contains 14 residues. V was shortened by 3 bases and J by 3 bases, with 11 bases between the two germline ends. CDR3: CASSPDGGDTEAFF. CDR3 coding DNA: TGTGCCAGCTCACCGGACGGAGGGGACACTGAAGCTTTCTTT.

The rearrangement uses TRBV7-8 and TRBJ2-3, with 12 bases identical to TRBD2. The CDR3 is 15 amino acids. V lost 5 bases to trimming and J lost 5 bases; unmatched junction nucleotides: 5. CDR1 SGHVS and CDR2 FQNEAQ come from the germline V gene. The CDR3 coding sequence is TGTGCCAGCAGCCCCCTAGCGGGGGGGGGAGATACGCAGTATTTT. Amino acids: CASSPLAGGGDTQYF.

This chain joins TRBV29-1 and TRBJ2-5, with 8 bases identical to TRBD1. The V segment lost 7 bases and the J segment 1 base; nucleotides outside the gene matches: 2. CDR3 size: 12 residues. Germline V lookup: CDR1 SQVTM, CDR2 ANQGSEA. As DNA, the CDR3 is TGCAGCGCAGGGGGCCCCCAAGAGACCCAGTACTTC. Translated: CSAGGPQETQYF.

The rearrangement uses TRBV5-1 and TRBJ1-1; TRBD1 aligns across 7 bases. Per germline, CDR1 SGHRS and CDR2 YFSETQ. The CDR3 totals 15 residues. With 2 bases clipped from V and 4 bases from J, the junction kept 8 bases outside the gene matches. The CDR3, as DNA: TGCGCCAGCAGCTTTACAGGGGCGCTGGGCACTGAAGCTTTCTTT. Amino acids: CASSFTGALGTEAFF.

The chain uses TRBV5-1 and TRBJ2-1, with D perhaps TRBD2 (6 bases). With 4 bases removed from V and 6 bases from J, the gap between germline ends came to 17 bases. Germline loops: CDR1 SGHRS, CDR2 YFSETQ. The CDR3 has 15 residues. CDR3 sequence reads: CASSPPTSGGNEQFF. CDR3 sequence (DNA): TGCGCCAGCAGCCCCCCGACTAGTGGTGGCAATGAGCAGTTCTTC.

The genes are TRBV6-6 and TRBJ2-2; 7 positions agree with TRBD2. The germline CDR1 and CDR2 sequences are MNHNY and SVGAGI (reference sequence). The CDR3 loop spans 15 amino acids. Trimming removed 1 base from V and 6 bases from J; junction bases left unmatched: 5. CDR3 in amino acids: CASSYWGGKAGELFF. The CDR3 DNA sequence: TGTGCCAGCAGTTACTGGGGGGGTAAGGCCGGGGAGCTGTTTTTT.

The rearrangement links TRBV5-4 to TRBJ1-2; 11 nucleotides line up with TRBD1. V dropped 4 bases and J dropped 7; count of bases not matched to a gene: 12. The V gene's germline CDR1 is SGHNT and CDR2 YYREEE (reference sequence). This CDR3 region has 16 residues. The CDR3 DNA sequence: TGTGCCAGCAGCCAGGGACAGGGGGTTATAACTAGTGGCTACACCTTC. Translation: CASSQGQGVITSGYTF.

The rearrangement joins TRBV7-8 to TRBJ1-2; tentative D call: TRBD1 (5 bases). V lost 8 bases and J lost 5, with 15 bases in between. Germline CDR1 is SGHVS and CDR2 is FQNEAQ. This CDR3 comprises 13 residues. The CDR3 loop reads CASGGHATYGYTF. For the CDR3, the DNA is TGTGCCAGCGGCGGACATGCAACTTATGGCTACACCTTC.

This clone was counted between two and nine times. The V call is TRBV4-1, the J call TRBJ2-7; 11 bases line up with TRBD1. The CDR3 contains 12 residues. The germline gives CDR1 MGHRA, CDR2 YSYEKL. V lost 4 bases, J lost 13 bases, and 6 bases stayed unmatched. CDR3 region: CASSRTGGPLYF. The CDR3 DNA sequence: TGCGCCAGCAGCCGGACAGGGGGCCCCCTATACTTC.

The rearrangement joins TRBV5-6 to TRBJ1-5; D uncertain. V lost 4 bases, J lost 4 bases, and 9 bases lay in between. CDR3 size: 13 residues. Germline V CDR1 and CDR2: SGHDT, YYEEEE. In DNA form, the CDR3 reads TGTGCCAGCAGCCGAGCGGGGAATCAGCCCCAGCATTTT. Amino acid sequence: CASSRAGNQPQHF.

In DNA form, the CDR3 reads TGTGCCAGTAGTATAAGCACAGGGAGAGAAAAACTGTTTTTT. As protein: CASSISTGREKLFF. V gene TRBV19 combines with J gene TRBJ1-4; tentatively, D is TRBD1 (6 bases). V shed 2 bases and J shed 8 bases, with 12 bases lying between them. Germline CDR1 LNHDA, CDR2 SQIVND (reference sequence). The CDR3 spans 14 residues.